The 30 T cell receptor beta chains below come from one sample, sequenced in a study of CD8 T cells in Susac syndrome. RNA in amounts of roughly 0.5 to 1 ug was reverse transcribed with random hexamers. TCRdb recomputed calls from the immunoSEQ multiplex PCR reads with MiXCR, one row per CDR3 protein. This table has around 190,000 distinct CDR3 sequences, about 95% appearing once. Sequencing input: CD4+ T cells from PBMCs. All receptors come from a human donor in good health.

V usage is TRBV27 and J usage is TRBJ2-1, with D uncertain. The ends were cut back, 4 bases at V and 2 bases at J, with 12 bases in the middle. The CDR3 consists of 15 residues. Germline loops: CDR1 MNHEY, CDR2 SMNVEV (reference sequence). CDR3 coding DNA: TGTGCCAGCAGTTCTGATAGGTTGACCTACAATGAGCAGTTCTTC. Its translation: CASSSDRLTYNEQFF.

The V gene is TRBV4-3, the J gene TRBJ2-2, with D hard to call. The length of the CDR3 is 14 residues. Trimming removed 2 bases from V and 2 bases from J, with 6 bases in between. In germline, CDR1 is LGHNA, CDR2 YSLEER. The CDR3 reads CASSQYLNTGELFF. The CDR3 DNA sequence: TGCGCCAGCAGCCAATACCTAAACACCGGGGAGCTGTTTTTT.

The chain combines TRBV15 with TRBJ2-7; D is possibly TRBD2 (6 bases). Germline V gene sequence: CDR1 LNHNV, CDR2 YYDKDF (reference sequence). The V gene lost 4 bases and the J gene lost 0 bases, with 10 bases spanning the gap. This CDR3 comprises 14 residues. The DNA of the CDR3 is TGTGCCACCAGCAAAGGGACTCACTCCTACGAGCAGTACTTC. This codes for CATSKGTHSYEQYF.

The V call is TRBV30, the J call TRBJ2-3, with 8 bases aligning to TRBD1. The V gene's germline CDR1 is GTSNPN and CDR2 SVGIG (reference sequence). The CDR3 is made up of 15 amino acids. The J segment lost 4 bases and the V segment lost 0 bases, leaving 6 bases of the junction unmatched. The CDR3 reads CAWSVGTGPADTQYF. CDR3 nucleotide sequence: TGTGCCTGGAGTGTCGGGACAGGCCCGGCAGATACGCAGTATTTT.

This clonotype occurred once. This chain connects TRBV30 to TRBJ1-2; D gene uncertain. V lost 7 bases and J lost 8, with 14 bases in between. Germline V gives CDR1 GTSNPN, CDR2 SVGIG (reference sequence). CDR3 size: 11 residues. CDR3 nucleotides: TGTGCCTACCATGGGGAGATGGGCTACACCTTC. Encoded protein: CAYHGEMGYTF.

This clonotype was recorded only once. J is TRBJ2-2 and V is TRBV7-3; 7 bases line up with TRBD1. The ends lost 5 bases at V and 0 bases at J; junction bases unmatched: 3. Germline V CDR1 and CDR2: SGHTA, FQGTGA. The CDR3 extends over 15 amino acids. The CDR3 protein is CASSRDRANTGELFF. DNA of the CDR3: TGTGCCAGCAGCCGGGACAGAGCGAACACCGGGGAGCTGTTTTTT.

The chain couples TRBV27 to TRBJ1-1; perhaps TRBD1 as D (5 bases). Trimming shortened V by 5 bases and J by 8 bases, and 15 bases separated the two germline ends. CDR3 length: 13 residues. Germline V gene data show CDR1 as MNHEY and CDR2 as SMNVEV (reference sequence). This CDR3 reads CASSLLLGLEAFF. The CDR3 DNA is TGTGCCAGCAGTCTTCTTCTGGGACTCGAAGCTTTCTTT.

DNA for the CDR3: TGTGCCAGCAGTTACCCCGGGAGAGCGGTCAATGAGCAGTTCTTC. Amino acid sequence: CASSYPGRAVNEQFF. This rearrangement joins TRBV6-5 to TRBJ2-1; TRBD2 might be the D (6 bases). The V end lost 2 bases, the J end lost 6 bases, and 14 bases lay between the germline ends. This CDR3 has 15 residues. The germline V gene has CDR1 MNHEY and CDR2 SVGAGI.

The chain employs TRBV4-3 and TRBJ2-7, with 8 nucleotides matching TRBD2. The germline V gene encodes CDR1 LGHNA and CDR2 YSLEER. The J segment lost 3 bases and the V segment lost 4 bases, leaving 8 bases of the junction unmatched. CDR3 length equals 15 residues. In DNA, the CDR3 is TGCGCCAGCAGCCTTCTAGCGGGCGAGAACTACGAGCAGTACTTC. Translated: CASSLLAGENYEQYF.

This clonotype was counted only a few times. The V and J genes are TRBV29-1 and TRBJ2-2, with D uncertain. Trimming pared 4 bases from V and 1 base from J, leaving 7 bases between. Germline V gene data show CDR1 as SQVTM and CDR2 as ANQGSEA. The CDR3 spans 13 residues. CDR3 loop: CSVGQGNTGELFF. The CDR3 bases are TGCAGCGTTGGACAAGGGAACACCGGGGAGCTGTTTTTT.

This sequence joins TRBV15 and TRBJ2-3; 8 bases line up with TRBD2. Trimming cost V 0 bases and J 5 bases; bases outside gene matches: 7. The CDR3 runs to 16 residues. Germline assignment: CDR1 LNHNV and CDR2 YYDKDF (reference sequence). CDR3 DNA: TGTGCCACCAGCAGAGACCCCGCGGGAGGAATAGATACGCAGTATTTT. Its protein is CATSRDPAGGIDTQYF.

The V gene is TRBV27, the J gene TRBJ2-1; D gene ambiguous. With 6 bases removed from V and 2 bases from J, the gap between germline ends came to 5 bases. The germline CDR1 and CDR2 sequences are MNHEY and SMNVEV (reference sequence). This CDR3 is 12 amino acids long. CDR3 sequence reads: CASRTTYNEQFF. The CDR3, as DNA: TGTGCCAGCAGGACAACCTACAATGAGCAGTTCTTC.

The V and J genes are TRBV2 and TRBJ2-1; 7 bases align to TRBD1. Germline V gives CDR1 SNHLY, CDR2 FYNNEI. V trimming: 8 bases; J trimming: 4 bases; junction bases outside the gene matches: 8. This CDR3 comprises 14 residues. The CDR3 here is CASGPRDSYNEQFF. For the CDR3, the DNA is TGTGCCAGCGGTCCCCGGGACAGTTACAATGAGCAGTTCTTC.

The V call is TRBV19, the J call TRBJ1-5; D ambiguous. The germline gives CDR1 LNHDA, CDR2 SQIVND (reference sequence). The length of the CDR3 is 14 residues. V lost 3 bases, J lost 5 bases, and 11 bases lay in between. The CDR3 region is CASSMGGGHQPQHF. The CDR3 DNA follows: TGTGCCAGTAGTATGGGAGGAGGCCATCAGCCCCAGCATTTT.

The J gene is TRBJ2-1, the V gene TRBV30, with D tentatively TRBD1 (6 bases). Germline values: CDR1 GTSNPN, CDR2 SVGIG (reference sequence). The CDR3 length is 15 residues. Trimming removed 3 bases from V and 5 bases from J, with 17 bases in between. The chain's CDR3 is CAWSADRGYNNEQFF. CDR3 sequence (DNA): TGTGCCTGGAGCGCGGACAGAGGATATAACAATGAGCAGTTCTTC.

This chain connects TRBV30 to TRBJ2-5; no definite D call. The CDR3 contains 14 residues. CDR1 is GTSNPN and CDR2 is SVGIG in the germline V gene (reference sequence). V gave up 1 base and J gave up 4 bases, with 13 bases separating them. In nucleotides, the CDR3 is TGTGCCTGGAGTGACATCGGTACGGGAGAGACCCAGTACTTC. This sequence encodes CAWSDIGTGETQYF.

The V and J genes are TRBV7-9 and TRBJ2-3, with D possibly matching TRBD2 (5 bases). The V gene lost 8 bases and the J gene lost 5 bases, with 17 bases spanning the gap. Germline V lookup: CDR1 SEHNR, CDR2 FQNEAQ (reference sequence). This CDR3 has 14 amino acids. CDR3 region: CASVSGSSGDTQYF. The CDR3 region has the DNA TGTGCCAGCGTCTCGGGAAGCTCGGGAGATACGCAGTATTTT.

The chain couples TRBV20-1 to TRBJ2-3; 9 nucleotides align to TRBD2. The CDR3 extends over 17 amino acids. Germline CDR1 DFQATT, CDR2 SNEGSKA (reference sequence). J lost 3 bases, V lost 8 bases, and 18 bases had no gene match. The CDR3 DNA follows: TGCAGTCTTCGGCTCGAAGGGCGGGAGGGCCGGACAGATACGCAGTATTTT. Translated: CSLRLEGREGRTDTQYF.

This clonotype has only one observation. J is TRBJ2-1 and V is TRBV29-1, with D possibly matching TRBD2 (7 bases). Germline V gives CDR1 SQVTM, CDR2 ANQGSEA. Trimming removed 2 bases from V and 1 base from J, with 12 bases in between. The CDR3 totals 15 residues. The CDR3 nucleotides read TGCAGCGTTGAACACGCGGGGGCGTCCTACAATGAGCAGTTCTTC. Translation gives CSVEHAGASYNEQFF.

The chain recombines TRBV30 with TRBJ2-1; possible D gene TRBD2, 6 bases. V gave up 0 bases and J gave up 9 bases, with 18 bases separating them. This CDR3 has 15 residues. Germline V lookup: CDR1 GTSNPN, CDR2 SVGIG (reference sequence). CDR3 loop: CAWSVTMASASEQFF. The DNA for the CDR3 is TGTGCCTGGAGTGTAACGATGGCTAGCGCCAGTGAGCAGTTCTTC.

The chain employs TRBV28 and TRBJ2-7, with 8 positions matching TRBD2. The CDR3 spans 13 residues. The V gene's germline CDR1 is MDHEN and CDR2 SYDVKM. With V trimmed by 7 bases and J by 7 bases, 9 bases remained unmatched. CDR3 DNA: TGTGCCAGCACTGCGGGGGGCTCGCGGGAGCAGTACTTC. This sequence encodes CASTAGGSREQYF.

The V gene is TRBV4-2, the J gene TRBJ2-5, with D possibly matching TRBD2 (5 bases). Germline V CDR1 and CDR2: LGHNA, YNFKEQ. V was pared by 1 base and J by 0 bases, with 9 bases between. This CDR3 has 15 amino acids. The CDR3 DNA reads TGTGCCAGCAGCCAAGTCGCGGGTAACCAAGAGACCCAGTACTTC. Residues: CASSQVAGNQETQYF.

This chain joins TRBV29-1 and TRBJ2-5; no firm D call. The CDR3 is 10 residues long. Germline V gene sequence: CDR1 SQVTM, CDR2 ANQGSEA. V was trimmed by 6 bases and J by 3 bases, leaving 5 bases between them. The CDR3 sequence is CSVSEETQYF. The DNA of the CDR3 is TGCAGCGTAAGTGAAGAGACCCAGTACTTC.

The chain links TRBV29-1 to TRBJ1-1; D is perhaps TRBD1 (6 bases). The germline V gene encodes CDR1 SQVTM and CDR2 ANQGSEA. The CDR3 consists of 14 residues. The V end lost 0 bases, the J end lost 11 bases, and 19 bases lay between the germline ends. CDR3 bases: TGCAGCGTTGAAGATCGTCTGCAGGGGATGGAGGCTTTCTTT. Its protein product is CSVEDRLQGMEAFF.

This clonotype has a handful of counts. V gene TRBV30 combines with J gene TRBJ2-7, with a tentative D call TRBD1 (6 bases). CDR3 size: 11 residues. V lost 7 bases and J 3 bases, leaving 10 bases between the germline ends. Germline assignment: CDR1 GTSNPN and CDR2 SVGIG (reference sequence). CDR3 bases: TGTGCCTCCACGGACAGCTACGAGCAGTACTTC. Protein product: CASTDSYEQYF.

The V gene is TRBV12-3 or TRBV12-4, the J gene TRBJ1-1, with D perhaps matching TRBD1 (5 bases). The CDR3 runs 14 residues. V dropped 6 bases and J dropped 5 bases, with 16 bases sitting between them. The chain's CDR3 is CASRGAGDRTEAFF. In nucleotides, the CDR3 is TGTGCCAGCAGGGGAGCCGGGGACCGAACTGAAGCTTTCTTT.

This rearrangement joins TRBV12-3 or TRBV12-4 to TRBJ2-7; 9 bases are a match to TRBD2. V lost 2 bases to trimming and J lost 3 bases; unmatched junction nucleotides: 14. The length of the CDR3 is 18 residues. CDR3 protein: CASSLRGGGGTSNYEQYF. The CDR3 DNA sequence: TGTGCCAGCAGTTTAAGAGGAGGGGGCGGGACTAGCAACTACGAGCAGTACTTC.

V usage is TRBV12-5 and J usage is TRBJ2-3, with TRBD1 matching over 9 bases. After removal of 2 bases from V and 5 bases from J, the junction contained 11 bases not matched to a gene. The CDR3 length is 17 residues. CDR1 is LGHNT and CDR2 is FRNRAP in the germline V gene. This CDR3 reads CASGLTPDRGNRDTQYF. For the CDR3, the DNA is TGTGCTAGTGGTTTGACCCCGGACAGGGGAAATCGAGATACGCAGTATTTT.

This chain's CDR3 is CATSRDPTGQETQYF. The CDR3 bases are TGTGCCACCAGCAGAGATCCGACAGGACAAGAGACCCAGTACTTC. The chain links TRBV15 to TRBJ2-5, with D perhaps matching TRBD1 (6 bases). There are 15 residues in the CDR3. V shed 0 bases and J shed 2 bases, with 10 bases lying between them. Germline loops: CDR1 LNHNV, CDR2 YYDKDF (reference sequence).

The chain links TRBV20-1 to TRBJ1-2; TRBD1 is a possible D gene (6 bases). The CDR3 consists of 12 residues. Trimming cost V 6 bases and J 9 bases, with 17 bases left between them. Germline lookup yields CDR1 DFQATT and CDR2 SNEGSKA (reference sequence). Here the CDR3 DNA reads TGCAGTGCCCCGTCGGGGGCGCGAAGCTACACCTTC. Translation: CSAPSGARSYTF.